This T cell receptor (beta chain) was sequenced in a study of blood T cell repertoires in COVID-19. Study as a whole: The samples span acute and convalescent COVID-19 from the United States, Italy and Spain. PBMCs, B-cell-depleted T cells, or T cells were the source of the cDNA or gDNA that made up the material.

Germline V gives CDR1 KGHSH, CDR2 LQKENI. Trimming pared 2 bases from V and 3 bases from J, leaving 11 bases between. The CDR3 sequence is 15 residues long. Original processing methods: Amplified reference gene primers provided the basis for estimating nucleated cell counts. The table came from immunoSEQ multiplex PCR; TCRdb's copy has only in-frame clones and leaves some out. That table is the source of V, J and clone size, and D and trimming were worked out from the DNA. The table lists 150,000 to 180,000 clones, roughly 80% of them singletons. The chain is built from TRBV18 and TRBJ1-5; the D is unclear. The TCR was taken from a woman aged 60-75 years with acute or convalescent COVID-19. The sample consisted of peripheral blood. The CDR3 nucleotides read TGTGCCAGCTCACCAGCGTCGCTATACAATCAGCCCCAGCATTTT. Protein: CASSPASLYNQPQHF.